These T cell receptor beta chains were read from a single sample in a study of cytomegalovirus exposure and HLA in healthy donors. Data came from immunoSEQ multiplex PCR; TCRdb stores just in-frame clones and leaves some out. The table records 80,000 to 90,000 clones, 96% of them present only once. Sequencing input: PBMCs. The receptors here all came from a man aged 18 to 35 in good health and CMV-seronegative. CDR3s include the opening cysteine and the closing phenylalanine or tryptophan. D genes are given only for firm matches. Clone size is given for some rows only: seen once, a few or many times, or a class if the clone is expanded.

len	v_gene	j_gene	d_gene	abundance	CDR3aa	CDR3nt
16	TRBV5-1	TRBJ2-1	TRBD2	-	CASSSDPSGTYNEQFF	TGCGCCAGCAGCTCGGACCCTAGCGGGACCTACAATGAGCAGTTCTTC
16	TRBV5-6	TRBJ2-4	-	-	CASSPKFERAKNIQYF	TGTGCCAGCAGCCCAAAATTCGAACGGGCCAAAAACATTCAGTACTTC
16	TRBV19	TRBJ2-3	-	-	CASSIRSGLIPDTQYF	TGTGCCAGTAGTATTCGGTCAGGTCTAATCCCAGATACGCAGTATTTT
18	TRBV27	TRBJ1-2	-	-	CASSYKGKGRHVNYGYTF	TGTGCCAGCAGTTATAAAGGGAAGGGGCGTCACGTTAACTATGGCTACACCTTC
15	TRBV28	TRBJ2-3	TRBD2	-	CASSFWREGIDTQYF	TGTGCCAGCAGTTTCTGGCGGGAGGGCATAGATACGCAGTATTTT
16	TRBV4-1	TRBJ2-1	TRBD2	-	CASRSPGTSENNEQFF	TGCGCCAGCAGATCACCCGGGACTAGCGAGAACAATGAGCAGTTCTTC
12	TRBV2	TRBJ2-5	TRBD2	-	CASSAGGETQYF	TGTGCCAGCAGTGCGGGGGGGGAGACCCAGTACTTC
16	TRBV27	TRBJ2-6	-	once	CASSLSVRAGANVLTF	TGTGCCAGCAGTTTATCGGTCCGGGCTGGGGCCAACGTCCTGACTTTC
14	TRBV5-6	TRBJ2-5	-	-	CASSLAGGRLTQYF	TGTGCCAGCAGCTTGGCCGGGGGGCGCCTGACCCAGTACTTC
16	TRBV11-2	TRBJ2-2	TRBD1	-	CASSTGQTVYTGELFF	TGTGCCAGCAGCACGGGACAGACCGTATACACCGGGGAGCTGTTTTTT
15	TRBV4-3	TRBJ2-1	TRBD2	-	CASSQDGRDYNEQFF	TGCGCCAGCAGCCAAGACGGGAGGGACTACAATGAGCAGTTCTTC
16	TRBV15	TRBJ2-4	TRBD2	-	CATSRGGTSGSDIQYF	TGTGCCACCAGCAGAGGGGGGACTAGCGGGAGCGACATTCAGTACTTC
16	TRBV14	TRBJ2-3	TRBD2	-	CASSSLPGRAPDTQYF	TGTGCCAGCAGCTCACTGCCCGGGAGGGCCCCAGATACGCAGTATTTT
13	TRBV5-1	TRBJ2-1	TRBD1	-	CASAGQGYNEQFF	TGCGCCAGTGCGGGACAGGGCTACAATGAGCAGTTCTTC
15	TRBV19	TRBJ2-7	TRBD1	-	CASKKEETGSYEQYF	TGTGCCAGTAAAAAAGAGGAGACAGGGAGCTACGAGCAGTACTTC
13	TRBV2	TRBJ1-1	-	-	CASSDRLNTEAFF	TGTGCCAGCAGTGACAGATTGAACACTGAAGCTTTCTTT
15	TRBV6-5	TRBJ1-2	TRBD1	-	CASSYGDRVNYGYTF	TGTGCCAGCAGTTACGGGGACAGGGTTAACTATGGCTACACCTTC
13	TRBV6-1	TRBJ2-5	-	-	CASSEVIEETQYF	TGTGCCAGCAGTGAAGTAATCGAAGAGACCCAGTACTTC
15	TRBV5-1	TRBJ2-7	-	-	CASSPRLDSSYEQYF	TGCGCCAGCAGCCCAAGGCTAGACTCATCCTACGAGCAGTACTTC
14	TRBV7-9	TRBJ1-3	-	-	CASSNLTASWTIYF	TGTGCCAGCAGCAACCTTACAGCATCGTGGACCATATATTTT
14	TRBV28	TRBJ2-7	-	-	CASSLQGGSYEQYF	TGTGCCAGCAGTTTACAGGGGGGATCCTACGAGCAGTACTTC
16	TRBV11-2	TRBJ2-3	-	-	CASSKRDSFSTDTQYF	TGTGCCAGCAGCAAACGGGACTCATTCAGCACAGATACGCAGTATTTT
13	TRBV30	TRBJ1-1	TRBD1	-	CAWRGQGYTEAFF	TGTGCCTGGAGGGGACAGGGATATACTGAAGCTTTCTTT
14	TRBV30	TRBJ2-3	-	-	CAWSKGLNTDTQYF	TGTGCCTGGAGCAAAGGACTAAACACAGATACGCAGTATTTT
17	TRBV28	TRBJ1-3	-	-	CASSLGVRVLSGNTIYF	TGTGCCAGCAGTTTGGGTGTGAGGGTTCTTTCTGGAAACACCATATATTTT
15	TRBV6-1	TRBJ2-3	TRBD1	-	CASSPDRIGTDTQYF	TGTGCCAGCAGTCCGGACAGGATAGGCACAGATACGCAGTATTTT
13	TRBV19	TRBJ2-2	-	-	CASPGLRTGELFF	TGTGCCAGCCCAGGGCTCAGGACCGGGGAGCTGTTTTTT
13	TRBV11-2	TRBJ2-1	-	-	CASNTPPYNEQFF	TGTGCCAGCAACACCCCCCCCTACAATGAGCAGTTCTTC
19	TRBV27	TRBJ2-6	TRBD1	-	CASSSPPGQGWSGANVLTF	TGTGCCAGCAGTTCCCCGCCGGGACAGGGGTGGTCTGGGGCCAACGTCCTGACTTTC
16	TRBV2	TRBJ2-3	-	-	CASSALLSGDADTQYF	TGTGCCAGCAGTGCCCTACTGTCCGGAGACGCGGATACGCAGTATTTT
14	TRBV5-1	TRBJ1-5	-	-	CASSLDSSNQPQHF	TGCGCCAGCAGCCTGGACAGTAGCAATCAGCCCCAGCATTTT
18	TRBV10-3	TRBJ2-6	TRBD1	-	CAISESGTGTSGANVLTF	TGTGCCATCAGTGAGTCGGGGACAGGGACCTCTGGGGCCAACGTCCTGACTTTC
15	TRBV18	TRBJ2-3	TRBD1	once	CASSPGQENTDTQYF	TGTGCCAGCTCACCGGGACAGGAGAACACAGATACGCAGTATTTT
11	TRBV2	TRBJ1-2	-	-	CASSPGFGYTF	TGTGCCAGCAGTCCAGGGTTTGGCTACACCTTC
14	TRBV11-2	TRBJ2-5	-	-	CASSPPALQETQYF	TGTGCCAGCAGCCCACCGGCACTACAAGAGACCCAGTACTTC
15	TRBV23-1	TRBJ2-7	TRBD2	-	CATDETSGPPYEQYF	TGCGCGACCGACGAGACTAGCGGGCCGCCCTACGAGCAGTACTTC
20	TRBV5-1	TRBJ2-3	-	-	CASSLGVFVFTKRYTDTQYF	TGCGCCAGCAGCTTGGGGGTTTTCGTATTCACTAAGCGGTACACAGATACGCAGTATTTT
16	TRBV19	TRBJ1-1	-	-	CASRTGQLSSGTEAFF	TGTGCCAGTAGGACCGGACAGCTAAGCTCGGGCACTGAAGCTTTCTTT
13	TRBV5-4	TRBJ1-2	-	-	CASSLWGVGGYTF	TGTGCCAGCAGCCTATGGGGGGTCGGCGGCTACACCTTC
14	TRBV27	TRBJ2-1	-	once	CASSFAFSADEQFF	TGTGCCAGCAGTTTCGCCTTTAGCGCGGATGAGCAGTTCTTC
15	TRBV28	TRBJ1-2	TRBD1	once	CASSLLNRGDYGYTF	TGTGCCAGCAGTCTCCTAAACAGGGGTGACTATGGCTACACCTTC
14	TRBV4-1	TRBJ2-5	-	-	CASSQLRAQETQYF	TGCGCCAGCAGCCAACTCAGGGCCCAAGAGACCCAGTACTTC
15	TRBV5-6	TRBJ1-1	-	-	CASSPIASSGTEAFF	TGTGCCAGCAGCCCCATCGCGAGCTCCGGGACTGAAGCTTTCTTT
15	TRBV5-4	TRBJ2-7	TRBD1	-	CASSAGQGVSYEQYF	TGTGCCAGCAGCGCTGGACAGGGGGTATCCTACGAGCAGTACTTC
17	TRBV6-1	TRBJ1-1	-	-	CASSASVRKTWQTEAFF	TGTGCCAGCAGTGCCTCCGTTCGTAAGACATGGCAAACTGAAGCTTTCTTT
16	TRBV27	TRBJ1-4	TRBD1	-	CASSLGGGYYNEKLFF	TGTGCCAGCTCTCTTGGAGGGGGCTATTATAATGAAAAACTGTTTTTT
17	TRBV4-3	TRBJ2-1	-	-	CASSQGFGGSIYNEQFF	TGCGCCAGCAGCCAAGGTTTCGGGGGATCTATCTACAATGAGCAGTTCTTC
12	TRBV30	TRBJ1-2	-	-	CAWSDGRYGYTF	TGTGCCTGGAGTGATGGGCGCTATGGCTACACCTTC
13	TRBV29-1	TRBJ1-1	TRBD1	-	CSVVRWTGTEAFF	TGCAGCGTTGTGCGATGGACAGGCACTGAAGCTTTCTTT
13	TRBV7-9	TRBJ2-7	-	-	CASSLETLGEQYF	TGTGCCAGCAGCTTGGAGACCCTTGGGGAGCAGTACTTC
14	TRBV29-1	TRBJ2-7	-	-	CSVFDREEAYEQYF	TGCAGCGTCTTCGACAGGGAGGAAGCCTACGAGCAGTACTTC
13	TRBV30	TRBJ2-3	TRBD2	-	CAHNRGGTDTQYF	TGTGCCCACAACCGGGGGGGCACAGATACGCAGTATTTT